One sample yielded the 14 T cell receptor beta chains listed below, sequenced in a study of blood T cell repertoires in COVID-19. Only in-frame clones appear in the TCRdb table, and some are missing; sequencing was by immunoSEQ multiplex PCR. This sample has around 450,000 clones, with approximately 90% found just once. Sample: PBMCs or T cells enriched from blood (not recorded which). The receptors stem from a woman younger than 30 who had recovered from COVID-19.

V and J are TRBV5-6 and TRBJ1-2; tentatively, D is TRBD1 (5 bases). Trimming took 0 bases from V and 1 from J, leaving 16 bases between them. Germline V gives CDR1 SGHDT, CDR2 YYEEEE. This CDR3 is built from 17 residues. The CDR3 DNA reads as TGTGCCAGCAGCTTGGACGCAGGGCTTACCATTAACTATGGCTACACCTTC. This gives the protein CASSLDAGLTINYGYTF. Full variable domain (remainder filled in from reference TRBV5-6 and TRBJ1-2): DAGVTQSPTHLIKTRGQQVTLRCSPKSGHDTVSWYQQALGQGPQFIFQYYEEEERQRGNFPDRFSGHQFPNYSSELNVNALLLGDSALYLCASSLDAGLTINYGYTFGSGTRLTVV.

V is TRBV2 and J is TRBJ2-2; no reliable D call. This CDR3 is built from 15 residues. In germline, CDR1 is SNHLY, CDR2 FYNNEI. With 6 bases removed from V and 0 bases from J, the gap between germline ends came to 11 bases. CDR3 DNA sequence: TGTGCCAGCAGGGTTCGAGGTACGAACACCGGGGAGCTGTTTTTT. Protein product: CASRVRGTNTGELFF.

This clone was seen a single time. The rearrangement joins TRBV30 to TRBJ2-3, with D possibly matching TRBD2 (5 bases). Trimming removed 3 bases from V and 6 bases from J, with 13 bases in between. The germline V gene encodes CDR1 GTSNPN and CDR2 SVGIG (reference sequence). The CDR3 has 13 amino acids. The CDR3 loop reads CAWRAGGRDTQYF. The CDR3 coding sequence is TGTGCCTGGAGGGCCGGCGGGCGGGATACGCAGTATTTT.

The V gene is TRBV7-2, the J gene TRBJ1-1; D uncertain. CDR1 is SGHTA and CDR2 is FQGNSA in the germline V gene. V was clipped by 4 bases and J by 1 base, with 22 bases between them. This CDR3 spans 18 amino acids. CDR3 protein: CASSSDVGPPVENTEAFF. The CDR3 nucleotides are TGTGCCAGCAGCTCAGACGTGGGCCCCCCCGTGGAGAACACTGAAGCTTTCTTT.

V usage is TRBV5-1 and J usage is TRBJ1-2, with 7 bases lining up with TRBD1. The CDR3 extends over 15 amino acids. Trimming removed 3 bases from V and 7 bases from J; junction bases left unmatched: 12. Per germline, CDR1 SGHRS and CDR2 YFSETQ. This chain's CDR3 is CASSSPTGAYFGYTF. In DNA form, the CDR3 reads TGCGCCAGCAGCTCCCCTACAGGGGCCTACTTTGGCTACACCTTC.

This chain uses TRBV6-2 or TRBV6-3 with TRBJ2-3; the match to TRBD1 covers 8 bases. In germline, CDR1 is MNHEY, CDR2 SVGEGT. V shed 5 bases, J shed 3 bases, and the junction held 4 bases outside the gene matches. The CDR3 has 14 residues. The CDR3 nucleotides read TGTGCCAGCAGTACCCGGACAGGGACAGATACGCAGTATTTT. Translation: CASSTRTGTDTQYF.

The chain couples TRBV2 to TRBJ2-5, with no clear D. This CDR3 is 13 amino acids long. Germline-derived CDR1 and CDR2 are SNHLY and FYNNEI. The ends were cut back, 5 bases at V and 1 base at J, with 8 bases in the middle. The chain's CDR3 is CASSSRVQETQYF. CDR3 in DNA: TGTGCCAGCAGTTCCCGCGTCCAAGAGACCCAGTACTTC.

The J gene is TRBJ1-3, the V gene TRBV9; D is possibly TRBD1 (5 bases). The CDR3 has 13 amino acids. Germline assignment: CDR1 SGDLS and CDR2 YYNGEE. The V end lost 3 bases, the J end lost 8 bases, and 12 bases lay between the germline ends. CDR3 bases: TGTGCCAGCAGCGAGGACCTGGGGCACACCATATATTTT. Translating it yields CASSEDLGHTIYF.

The chain has TRBV3-1 (or the pseudogene TRBV3-2) and TRBJ1-2; TRBD1 might be the D (6 bases). Germline CDR1 and CDR2: LGHDT and YNNKEL (reference sequence). The V end lost 4 bases, the J end lost 4 bases, and 28 bases lay between the germline ends. The CDR3 loop spans 19 amino acids. This CDR3 reads CASSRTVWDTGYGGYGYTF. The CDR3 DNA follows: TGTGCCAGCAGCCGAACGGTTTGGGACACCGGCTATGGGGGCTATGGCTACACCTTC.

This clone occurred a few times. The V call is TRBV29-1, the J call TRBJ1-4; a weak D match, TRBD1 (5 bases). V gave up 7 bases and J gave up 8 bases, with 14 bases separating them. The CDR3 totals 12 residues. The germline V gene has CDR1 SQVTM and CDR2 ANQGSEA. The CDR3 region has the DNA TGCAGCGCTTTGACCCGGGGGGAAAAACTGTTTTTT. It yields the protein CSALTRGEKLFF.

This clone was seen more than once but under ten times. The chain has TRBV3-1 (or the pseudogene TRBV3-2) and TRBJ2-5; 10 bases agree with TRBD2. The CDR3 is 20 amino acids. Germline V lookup: CDR1 LGHDT, CDR2 YNNKEL (reference sequence). J gave up 1 base and V 4 bases, and 18 bases lay outside the gene matches. The CDR3 region is CASSPKIMIAGGSFQETQYF. The DNA of the CDR3 is TGTGCCAGCAGCCCAAAGATCATGATAGCGGGGGGCAGCTTCCAAGAGACCCAGTACTTC.

This sequence joins TRBV28 and TRBJ2-5; tentative D call: TRBD2 (6 bases). The CDR3 contains 13 residues. Trimming removed 10 bases at V and 2 bases at J, with 14 bases between. The germline V gene has CDR1 MDHEN and CDR2 SYDVKM. In nucleotides, the CDR3 is TGTGCCACTCTGGGGGACTCTCAAGAGACCCAGTACTTC. It translates to CATLGDSQETQYF.

This rearrangement joins TRBV18 to TRBJ2-1; 12 nucleotides agree with TRBD1. Per germline, CDR1 KGHSH and CDR2 LQKENI. The CDR3 length is 15 residues. Trimming took 6 bases from V and 7 from J; bases not matched to a gene: 7. The CDR3 protein is CASSPGTGGLNEQFF. CDR3 nucleotide sequence: TGTGCCAGCTCCCCCGGGACAGGGGGCCTAAATGAGCAGTTCTTC.

The J gene is TRBJ1-4, the V gene TRBV6-4, with 7 bases aligning to TRBD1. This CDR3 spans 15 amino acids. CDR1 is MRHNA and CDR2 is SNTAGT in the germline V gene. J was trimmed by 4 bases and V by 4 bases; bases with no gene match: 6. CDR3: CASSGGGQINEKLFF. DNA of the CDR3: TGTGCCAGCAGTGGAGGGGGACAGATTAATGAAAAACTGTTTTTT.